These 7 T cell receptor beta chains were sequenced from one sample in a study of shared clonotypes between healthy human individuals. Data came from immunoSEQ multiplex PCR; TCRdb stores just in-frame clones and leaves some out. The repertoire holds roughly 890,000 clones, with 85% to 95% as singletons. Naive CD8 cells lacked CD45RO, underwent positive selection for CCR7 and left out terminally differentiated effector memory CD45RA+ cells. The sequenced material came from naive CD8+ T cells sorted from blood. These receptors originate from a man between 25 and 39 years old in good health.

V and J are TRBV18 and TRBJ2-7, with D hard to call. The CDR3 runs 13 residues. V was shortened by 2 bases and J by 5 bases, with 10 bases between the two germline ends. CDR1 KGHSH and CDR2 LQKENI come from the germline V gene. The CDR3 DNA sequence: TGTGCCAGCTCACCAGTTAGGTTCGACGAGCAGTACTTC. Translating gives CASSPVRFDEQYF.

To note about this clone: Other DNA sequences of this sample code for an identical CDR3. The chain carries TRBV27 and TRBJ2-3; D call uncertain. Trimming removed 2 bases at V and 3 bases at J, with 12 bases between. This CDR3 spans 15 amino acids. The germline gives CDR1 MNHEY, CDR2 SMNVEV (reference sequence). The DNA of the CDR3 is TGTGCCAGCAGTTTAGGTACAAGTGGGACAGATACGCAGTATTTT. The encoded protein is CASSLGTSGTDTQYF.

CDR3 nucleotide sequence: TGTGCCAGCAGTTTCCAACAGGGGGGTTATGGCTACACCTTC. Protein: CASSFQQGGYGYTF. V is TRBV28 and J is TRBJ1-2, with 8 bases aligning to TRBD1. The CDR3 has 14 residues. The germline V gene encodes CDR1 MDHEN and CDR2 SYDVKM. Trimming removed 3 bases from V and 5 bases from J; junction bases left unmatched: 5.

The V call is TRBV5-8, the J call TRBJ1-1; D not certain. The germline V and J ends were trimmed by 1 base and 0 bases, with 4 bases remaining between them. The CDR3 is made up of 13 amino acids. Germline V lookup: CDR1 SGHTS, CDR2 YDEGEE. The CDR3 is CASSLTMNTEAFF. CDR3 DNA sequence: TGTGCCAGCAGCTTGACAATGAACACTGAAGCTTTCTTT.

The chain is built from TRBV19 and TRBJ2-1; 7 bases map to TRBD1. J was trimmed by 3 bases and V by 4 bases; bases with no gene match: 3. Per germline, CDR1 LNHDA and CDR2 SQIVND (reference sequence). The CDR3 spans 14 residues. The CDR3 reads CASSTGTVYNEQFF. CDR3 DNA: TGTGCCAGTAGTACCGGGACAGTCTACAATGAGCAGTTCTTC.

A word on this clone: The same CDR3 can be traced to other DNA sequences in this sample. The rearrangement uses TRBV27 and TRBJ1-5, with D possibly TRBD1 on 5 matching bases. With 4 bases removed from V and 1 base from J, the gap between germline ends came to 8 bases. CDR3 length: 14 residues. CDR1 is MNHEY, CDR2 SMNVEV, per germline (reference sequence). The CDR3 here is CASSSSGSNQPQHF. The CDR3 nucleotides are TGTGCCAGCAGTTCCTCAGGGAGCAATCAGCCCCAGCATTTT.

The genes are TRBV10-3 and TRBJ2-4, with D perhaps matching TRBD2 (6 bases). The CDR3 totals 14 residues. Germline lookup yields CDR1 ENHRY and CDR2 SYGVKD. Trimming shortened V by 0 bases and J by 5 bases, and 8 bases separated the two germline ends. CDR3 in DNA: TGTGCCATCAGTGAGTCGGGCGGGGAAAACATTCAGTACTTC. It encodes CAISESGGENIQYF.